This TCR beta chain was retrieved from a study of blood T cell repertoires in COVID-19 (dated by TCRdb to the early 2020s). With regard to the full study: Samples covering the acute and convalescent phases of COVID-19 were provided by collaborators in the United States, Italy and Spain. The prospective study material was composed of cDNA or gDNA derived from T cells, B-cell-depleted T cells, or PBMCs. Deeply sampled blood TCRbeta repertoires from subjects exposed to, actively infected with, or recovered from COVID-19 were included in the dataset. The repertoires were made available in a free public database intended to serve as a resource for research on the immune response to SARS-CoV-2. Samples came from the ongoing ImmuneRACE study (first 160 participants) plus 1,254 subjects from 6 global collaborators. Sample metadata almost always included a de-identified subject ID, COVID-19 status, age in years and sex. Where available, HLA class I and class II types were taken from metadata supplied by the sample provider and were not determined by assay-based typing.

For this clone: Its cognate antigen has yet to be identified. No per-base quality is available; no much larger clone lies one base away.

V ends up 4 bases short and J 5 bases short, with an unmatched junction base count of 16. From the cysteine through the phenylalanine, the CDR3 covers 18 amino acids. Here the CDR3 DNA is all that survives: 54 bases in frame from base 1. As encoded in the germline V gene, CDR1 is SNHLY while CDR2 is FYNNEI. Broad study findings and their caveats: The amount of clinical and demographic metadata varied by source and participant and was provided uncurated.

Collaborating institutions collected whole blood in K2EDTA tubes following their own protocols. Collaborator samples were shipped for TCRbeta analysis as frozen whole blood, isolated PBMCs, or DNA extracted from either sample type. TCRbeta CDR3 regions were amplified from genomic DNA using the immunoSEQ Assay, a bias-controlled multiplex PCR. The original pipeline was this. Within the assay, amplification of reference gene primers was used to estimate how many nucleated cells each sample contained. To quantify the absolute abundance of each unique TCRbeta CDR3 rearrangement, sequence reads were collapsed and filtered. For each sample, productive Simpson clonality was calculated as the square root of Simpson's diversity index over productive rearrangements. TCRdb mirrors the immuneACCESS table, restricted to in-frame sequences. Some clones are absent from its copies; in checked studies, under half trace to an unresolved V gene, and the reason for the others is unknown. The V and J calls and clone size are taken from that table; D and trimming were inferred from the DNA. This sample comprises 60,000 to 75,000 clones, roughly 85% of them detected only once. The ten most abundant clones make up 15% to 20% of the sample.

The chain uses TRBV2 and TRBJ2-2; 7 junctional bases match TRBD2. Sequenced sample: peripheral blood. This clonotype originated in a woman of 80 years or more with acute or convalescent COVID-19. The CDR3 region: CASSATPGLGGRTGELFF. The DNA reads TGTGCCAGCAGTGCTACTCCCGGACTAGGTGGGAGAACCGGGGAGCTGTTTTTT.